Sequencing of this T cell receptor (beta chain) was carried out in a study of cytomegalovirus exposure and HLA in healthy donors. Findings of the study overall: Associated with HLA alleles at 0.05 false discovery rate in a later analysis were 16,951 TCR beta sequences.

V gave up 3 bases and J gave up 1 base; unmatched junction bases: 7. Per germline, CDR1 MNHEY and CDR2 SMNVEV (reference sequence). The CDR3 is made up of 16 amino acids. Details on this clone: Its antigen is not identified.

In the PCR, 60 Vbeta and 13 Jbeta primers were used. Per the original methods: A later analysis counted around 74 million unique TCR beta chains, around 10 million shared. The table came from immunoSEQ multiplex PCR; TCRdb's copy has only in-frame clones and leaves some out. The V and J calls and clone size come from that table; D and trimming were worked out from the DNA. Of about 170,000 clones listed, about four fifths are singletons. Sampled while nominally healthy, donors likely had unrecorded immune exposures. Sequencing input: PBMCs. This TCR came from a woman aged 45 to 65 in good health and CMV-seronegative. This chain connects TRBV27 to TRBJ2-3; TRBD2 matches at 7 bases. CDR3 protein: CASSFILRGGTDTQYF. For the CDR3, the DNA is TGTGCCAGCAGTTTTATTCTACGGGGGGGCACAGATACGCAGTATTTT.